This record looks at one T cell receptor (beta chain) sequence and its context. Its antigen is unidentified. Germline V gives CDR1 SGHNT, CDR2 YENEEA. V was pared by 5 bases and J by 7 bases, with 9 bases of the junction left unmatched. The CDR3 contains 14 residues. This specimen comes from a study of cytomegalovirus exposure and HLA in healthy donors. General study points: Most of the CMV-associated TCR beta chains (in a later analysis) appeared to be HLA-restricted. About 90% or about 30% of the time was how often most TCR beta V segments were productive, according to an earlier analysis.

These donors, healthy bone marrow donors, were studied. The primer mix had 60 Vbeta and 13 Jbeta primers. Authors' analysis steps: A later analysis tallied roughly 77 million unique TCR beta chains, roughly 11 million of them shared. The data were produced by immunoSEQ multiplex PCR, yet TCRdb's version contains in-frame clones alone and is incomplete. The D gene and trimming were derived from the DNA, and the V and J assignments and clone size from that table. The table shows some 170,000 clones, with 70% to 80% occurring only once. The rearrangement uses TRBV11-3 and TRBJ2-7; 9 nucleotides align to TRBD1. The sample taken for sequencing was PBMCs. This TCR came from a woman in her thirties or forties in good health and CMV-seronegative. The CDR3 nucleotides read TGTGCCAGCAGCCCCGGGGACAGGGTGGGAGAGCAGTACTTC. Amino acid sequence: CASSPGDRVGEQYF.